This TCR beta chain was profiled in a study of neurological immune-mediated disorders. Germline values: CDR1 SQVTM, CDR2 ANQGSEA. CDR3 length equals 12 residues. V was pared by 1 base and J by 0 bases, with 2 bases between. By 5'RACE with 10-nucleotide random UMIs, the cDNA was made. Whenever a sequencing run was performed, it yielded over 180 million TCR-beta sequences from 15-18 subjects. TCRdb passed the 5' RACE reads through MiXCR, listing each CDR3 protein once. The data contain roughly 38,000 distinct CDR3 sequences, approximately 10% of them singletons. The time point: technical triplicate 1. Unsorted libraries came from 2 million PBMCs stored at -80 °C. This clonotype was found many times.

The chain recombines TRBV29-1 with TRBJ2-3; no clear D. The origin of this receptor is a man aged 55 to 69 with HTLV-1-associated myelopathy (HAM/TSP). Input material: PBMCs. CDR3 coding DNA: TGCAGCGTTGAAGCTAGCACAGATACGCAGTATTTT. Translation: CSVEASTDTQYF.